This TCR beta chain was identified in a study of T cell responses to AZD1222 COVID-19 vaccine. Study results and caveats: Spike-specific TCR depth and breadth grew after two AZD1222 doses. Spike-wide coverage was observed for vaccine-associated CD4 TCRs, with dominant responses at 160-218 and 743-854. The donors showed a predominance of white British ancestry and of females, with possible underestimation of clonal diversity. Baseline seropositivity occurred in only six AZD1222 recipients.

The assay was immunoSEQ multiplex PCR, and TCRdb's table has in-frame clones only and misses some. Of about 130,000 clones detected, roughly 93% appear once; the ten largest clones hold 1% to 1.4%. With 4 bases removed from V and 0 bases from J, the gap between germline ends came to 16 bases. Germline CDR1 reads SGHTA; CDR2 reads FQGTGA. CDR3 size: 17 residues. Concerning this clone itself: Antigen: not known.

The sample in question was peripheral blood, obtained 28 days after the second AZD1222 dose. The clonotype comes from an adult who received the AZD1222 COVID-19 vaccine. V is TRBV7-3 and J is TRBJ2-1, with D hard to call. The DNA for the CDR3 is TGTGCCAGCAGCTCCCAGTTGTCCAGGACCTCCTACAATGAGCAGTTCTTC. Protein sequence: CASSSQLSRTSYNEQFF.